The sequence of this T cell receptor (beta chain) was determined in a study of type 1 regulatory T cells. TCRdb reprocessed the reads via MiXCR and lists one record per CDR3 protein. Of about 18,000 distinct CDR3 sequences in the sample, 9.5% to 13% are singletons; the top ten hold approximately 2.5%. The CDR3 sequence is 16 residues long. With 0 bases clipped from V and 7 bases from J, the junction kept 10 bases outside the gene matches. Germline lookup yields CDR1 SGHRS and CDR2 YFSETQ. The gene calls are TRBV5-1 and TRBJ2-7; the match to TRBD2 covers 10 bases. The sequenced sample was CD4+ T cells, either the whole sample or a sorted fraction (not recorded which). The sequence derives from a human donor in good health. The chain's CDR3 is CASSLAPLAGAGEQYF. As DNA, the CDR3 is TGCGCCAGCAGCTTGGCCCCCCTAGCGGGAGCTGGTGAGCAGTACTTC.